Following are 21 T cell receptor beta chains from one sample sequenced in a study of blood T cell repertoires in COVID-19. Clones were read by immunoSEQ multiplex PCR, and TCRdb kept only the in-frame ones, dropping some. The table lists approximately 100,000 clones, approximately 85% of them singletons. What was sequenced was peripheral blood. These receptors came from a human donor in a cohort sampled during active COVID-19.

The CDR3 is CASKTGTQNQPQHF. The DNA for the CDR3 is TGTGCCAGCAAAACCGGGACACAAAATCAGCCCCAGCATTTT. The chain recombines TRBV5-5 with TRBJ1-5; a possible D gene is TRBD1 (6 bases). V dropped 6 bases and J dropped 4 bases, with 14 bases sitting between them. The CDR3 is 14 amino acids. Germline V gives CDR1 SGHKS, CDR2 YYEKEE (reference sequence).

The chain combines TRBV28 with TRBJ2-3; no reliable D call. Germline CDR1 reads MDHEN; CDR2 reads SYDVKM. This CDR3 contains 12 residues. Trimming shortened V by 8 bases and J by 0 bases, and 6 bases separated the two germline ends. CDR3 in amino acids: CASLTSTDTQYF. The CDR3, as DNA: TGTGCCAGCCTAACTAGCACAGATACGCAGTATTTT.

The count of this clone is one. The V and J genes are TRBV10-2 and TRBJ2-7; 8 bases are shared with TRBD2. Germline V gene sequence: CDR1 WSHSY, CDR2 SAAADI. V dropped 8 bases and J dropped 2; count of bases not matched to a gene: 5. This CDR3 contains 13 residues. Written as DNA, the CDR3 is TGCGCCAGCCGGGAGGGCAGCACCTACGAGCAGTACTTC. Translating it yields CASREGSTYEQYF.

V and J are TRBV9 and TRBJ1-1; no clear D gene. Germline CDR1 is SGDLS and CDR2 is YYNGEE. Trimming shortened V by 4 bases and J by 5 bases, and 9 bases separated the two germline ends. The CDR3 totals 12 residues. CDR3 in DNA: TGTGCCAGCAGCCCCCAACTGACTGAAGCTTTCTTT. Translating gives CASSPQLTEAFF.

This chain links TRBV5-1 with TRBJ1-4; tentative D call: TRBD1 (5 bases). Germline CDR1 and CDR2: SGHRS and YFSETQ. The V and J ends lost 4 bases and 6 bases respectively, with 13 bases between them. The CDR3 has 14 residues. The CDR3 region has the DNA TGCGCCAGCAGCCCAGGCGGGGCTTATGAAAAACTGTTTTTT. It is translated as CASSPGGAYEKLFF.

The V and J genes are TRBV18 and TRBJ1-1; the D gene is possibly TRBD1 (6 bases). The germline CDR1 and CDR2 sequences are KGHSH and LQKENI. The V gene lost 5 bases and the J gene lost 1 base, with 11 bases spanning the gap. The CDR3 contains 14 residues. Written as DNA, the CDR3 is TGTGCCAGCTCAGTAACAGGGAAGAACACTGAAGCTTTCTTT. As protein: CASSVTGKNTEAFF.

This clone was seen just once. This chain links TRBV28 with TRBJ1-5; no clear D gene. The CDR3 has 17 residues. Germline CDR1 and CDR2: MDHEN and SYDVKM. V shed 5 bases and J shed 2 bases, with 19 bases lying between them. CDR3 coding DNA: TGTGCCAGCAGTCCCGACGGGGAGGGTAATGGCAATCAGCCCCAGCATTTT. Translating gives CASSPDGEGNGNQPQHF.

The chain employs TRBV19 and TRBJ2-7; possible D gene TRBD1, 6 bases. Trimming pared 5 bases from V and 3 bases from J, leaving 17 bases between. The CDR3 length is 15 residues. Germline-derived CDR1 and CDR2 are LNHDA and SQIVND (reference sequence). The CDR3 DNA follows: TGTGCCAGTAGTTGGTCCGGACAGAATTTCTACGAGCAGTACTTC. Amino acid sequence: CASSWSGQNFYEQYF.

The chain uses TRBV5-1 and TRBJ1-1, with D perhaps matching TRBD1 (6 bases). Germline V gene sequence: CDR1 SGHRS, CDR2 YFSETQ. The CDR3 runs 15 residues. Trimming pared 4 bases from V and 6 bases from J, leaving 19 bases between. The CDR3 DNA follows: TGCGCCAGCAGCCAGGACAGCCGAACACTGGCTGAAGCTTTCTTT. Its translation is CASSQDSRTLAEAFF.

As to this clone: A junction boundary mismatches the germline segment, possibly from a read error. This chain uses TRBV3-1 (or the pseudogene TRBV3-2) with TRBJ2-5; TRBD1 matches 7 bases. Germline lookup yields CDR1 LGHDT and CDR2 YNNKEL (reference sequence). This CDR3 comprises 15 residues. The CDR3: CASSQTTGDQESQYF. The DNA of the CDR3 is TGTGCCAGCAGCCAGACAACAGGGGACCAAGAGTCCCAGTACTTC.

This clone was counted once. CDR3 bases: TGTGCCAGCAGCCAGGGACAGGGGGATTACTACAATGAGCAGTTCTTC. As protein: CASSQGQGDYYNEQFF. This chain links TRBV7-8 with TRBJ2-1; TRBD1 aligns across 11 bases. The germline V gene encodes CDR1 SGHVS and CDR2 FQNEAQ. The V and J ends lost 5 bases and 3 bases, in that order; junction bases with no gene match: 6. CDR3 length equals 16 residues.

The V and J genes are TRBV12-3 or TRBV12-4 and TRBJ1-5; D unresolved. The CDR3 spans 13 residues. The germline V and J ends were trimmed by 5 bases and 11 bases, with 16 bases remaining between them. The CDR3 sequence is CASSPSAGWSQHF. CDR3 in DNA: TGTGCCAGCAGTCCCAGTGCGGGTTGGTCCCAGCATTTT.

The CDR3 nucleotides are TGTGCCACCAGTGATCCGAGACTAGCGTTCGAGACCCAGTACTTC. Its translation is CATSDPRLAFETQYF. This chain uses TRBV24-1 with TRBJ2-5; 8 bases agree with TRBD2. Trimming cost V 3 bases and J 5 bases; bases outside gene matches: 7. The CDR3 covers 15 residues. CDR1 and CDR2 from the germline V gene are KGHDR and SFDVKD.

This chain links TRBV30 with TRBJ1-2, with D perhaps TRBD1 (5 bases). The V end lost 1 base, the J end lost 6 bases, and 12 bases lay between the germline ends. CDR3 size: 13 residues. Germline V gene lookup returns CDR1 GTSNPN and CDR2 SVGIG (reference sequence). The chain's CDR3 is CAWSEEPGDGYTF. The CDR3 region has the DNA TGTGCCTGGAGTGAAGAACCGGGGGATGGCTACACCTTC.

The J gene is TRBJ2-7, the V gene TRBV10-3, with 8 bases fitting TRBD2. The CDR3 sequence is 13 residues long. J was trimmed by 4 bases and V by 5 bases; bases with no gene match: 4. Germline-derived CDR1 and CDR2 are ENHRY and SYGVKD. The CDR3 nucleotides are TGTGCCATCAGTCAGACTAGCGTGTACGAGCAGTACTTC. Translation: CAISQTSVYEQYF.

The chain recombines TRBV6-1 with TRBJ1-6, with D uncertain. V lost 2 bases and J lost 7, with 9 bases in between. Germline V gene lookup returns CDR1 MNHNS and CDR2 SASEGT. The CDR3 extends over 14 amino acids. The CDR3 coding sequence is TGTGCCAGCAGTGAACGGGTGCACAATTCACCCCTCCACTTT. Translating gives CASSERVHNSPLHF.

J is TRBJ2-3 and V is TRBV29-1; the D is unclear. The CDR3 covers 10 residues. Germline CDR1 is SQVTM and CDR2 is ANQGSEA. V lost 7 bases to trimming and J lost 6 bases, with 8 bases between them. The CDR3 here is CSGLRDTQYF. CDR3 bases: TGCAGCGGCCTCAGGGATACGCAGTATTTT.

CDR3 loop: CASSRRVGHRSSSYEQYF. CDR3 bases: TGTGCCAGCAGCCGACGGGTCGGACACAGAAGCTCCTCCTACGAGCAGTACTTC. The chain is built from TRBV3-1 (or the pseudogene TRBV3-2) and TRBJ2-7, with D maybe TRBD1 (5 bases). The CDR3 loop spans 18 amino acids. Germline V gene data show CDR1 as LGHDT and CDR2 as YNNKEL (reference sequence). V lost 4 bases to trimming and J lost 0 bases, with 22 bases between them.

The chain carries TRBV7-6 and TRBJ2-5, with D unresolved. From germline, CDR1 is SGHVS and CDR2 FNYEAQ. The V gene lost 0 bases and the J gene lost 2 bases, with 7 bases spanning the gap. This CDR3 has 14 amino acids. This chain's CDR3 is CASSLASSQETQYF. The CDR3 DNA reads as TGTGCCAGCAGCTTAGCTAGCTCTCAAGAGACCCAGTACTTC.

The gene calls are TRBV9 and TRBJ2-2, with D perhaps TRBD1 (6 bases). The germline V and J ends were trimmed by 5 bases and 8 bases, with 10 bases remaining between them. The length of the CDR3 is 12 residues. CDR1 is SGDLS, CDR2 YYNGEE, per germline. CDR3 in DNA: TGTGCCAGCAGTGTCAGGGGTGGGGAGCTGTTTTTT. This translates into CASSVRGGELFF.

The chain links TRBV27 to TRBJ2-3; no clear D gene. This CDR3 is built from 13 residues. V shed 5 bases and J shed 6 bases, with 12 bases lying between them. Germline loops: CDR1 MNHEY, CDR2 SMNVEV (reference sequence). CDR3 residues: CASSTIKRDTQYF. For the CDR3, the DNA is TGTGCCAGCAGTACCATTAAACGGGATACGCAGTATTTT.